This is a list of T cell receptor beta chains from one sample in a study of T cell responses to AZD1222 COVID-19 vaccine. Assay used: immunoSEQ multiplex PCR; TCRdb lists only in-frame clones, some missing. The data show around 33,000 clones, 90% to 95% seen once. The material was peripheral blood, obtained on day 0 of AZD1222 vaccination. These receptors all stem from an adult in good health. CDR3s include the opening cysteine and the closing phenylalanine or tryptophan. The D gene is left open where the match is weak. Not every row has a clone size; where given, it reads once, few, many or a size class.

clone_size: NA; d_call: NA; j_call: TRBJ2-7; v_call: TRBV6-5; cdr3_nt: TGTGCCACCCAACCACGAGGGAGCTCCTACGAGCAGTACTTC; cdr3_aa: CATQPRGSSYEQYF
clone_size: once; d_call: NA; j_call: TRBJ2-3; v_call: TRBV28; cdr3_nt: TGTGCCAGCAGTTTATTAGGACCCGGGGCTGCAGATACGCAGTATTTT; cdr3_aa: CASSLLGPGAADTQYF
clone_size: NA; d_call: NA; j_call: TRBJ2-2; v_call: TRBV6-5; cdr3_nt: TGTGCCAGCAAACGGGACAATAAGAACACCGGGGAGCTGTTTTTT; cdr3_aa: CASKRDNKNTGELFF
clone_size: NA; d_call: NA; j_call: TRBJ1-3; v_call: TRBV18; cdr3_nt: TGTGCCAGCTCCAAGGAATTCTCTGGAAACACCATATATTTT; cdr3_aa: CASSKEFSGNTIYF
clone_size: NA; d_call: NA; j_call: TRBJ2-3; v_call: TRBV10-2; cdr3_nt: TGCGCCAGCAGTGAGTCGTTTGGGCCGAGGACAGATACGCAGTATTTT; cdr3_aa: CASSESFGPRTDTQYF
clone_size: NA; d_call: NA; j_call: TRBJ1-5; v_call: TRBV10-2; cdr3_nt: TGCGCCAGCAGATGGGGGAATAGCAATCAGCCCCAGCATTTT; cdr3_aa: CASRWGNSNQPQHF
clone_size: NA; d_call: NA; j_call: TRBJ2-7; v_call: TRBV5-6; cdr3_nt: TGTGCCAGCAGCTTGGTAGGAAGGGGCTACGAGCAGTACTTC; cdr3_aa: CASSLVGRGYEQYF
clone_size: NA; d_call: TRBD1; j_call: TRBJ1-5; v_call: TRBV2; cdr3_nt: TGTGCCAGCAGTGAACACCAGGGGGCCCAGCCCCAGCATTTT; cdr3_aa: CASSEHQGAQPQHF
clone_size: few; d_call: NA; j_call: TRBJ1-4; v_call: TRBV7-2; cdr3_nt: TGTGCCAGCAGCTTAGCGGGAGTGGCTAATGAAAAACTGTTTTTT; cdr3_aa: CASSLAGVANEKLFF
clone_size: NA; d_call: NA; j_call: TRBJ2-5; v_call: TRBV5-1; cdr3_nt: TGCGCCAGCAGCTTGGAAAGGGGAGAGACCCAGTACTTC; cdr3_aa: CASSLERGETQYF
clone_size: NA; d_call: TRBD1; j_call: TRBJ1-2; v_call: TRBV13; cdr3_nt: TGTGCCGGCAGCTTGGGGACCGGGACAGGGGGCTCCTATGGCTACACCTTC; cdr3_aa: CAGSLGTGTGGSYGYTF
clone_size: NA; d_call: TRBD1; j_call: TRBJ2-2; v_call: TRBV5-1; cdr3_nt: TGCGCCAGCAGCCAACCGACAGGGGACGCCGGGGAGCTGTTTTTT; cdr3_aa: CASSQPTGDAGELFF
clone_size: NA; d_call: NA; j_call: TRBJ2-7; v_call: TRBV3-1/TRBV3-2; cdr3_nt: TGTGCCAGCAGCCAGATCCCAGGATTTAACTACGAGCAGTACTTC; cdr3_aa: CASSQIPGFNYEQYF
clone_size: NA; d_call: TRBD1; j_call: TRBJ2-2; v_call: TRBV30; cdr3_nt: TGTGCCTGGAGTGGCGCGACAGGGGGCATCACCGGGGAGCTGTTTTTT; cdr3_aa: CAWSGATGGITGELFF
clone_size: NA; d_call: NA; j_call: TRBJ2-5; v_call: TRBV3-1/TRBV3-2; cdr3_nt: TGTGCCGCCGCCTGGACACCCCAAGAGACCCAGTACTTC; cdr3_aa: CAAAWTPQETQYF
clone_size: NA; d_call: NA; j_call: TRBJ1-1; v_call: TRBV9; cdr3_nt: TGTGCCAGCAGCCCCTCAGGGAACACTGAAGCTTTCTTT; cdr3_aa: CASSPSGNTEAFF
clone_size: NA; d_call: NA; j_call: TRBJ2-5; v_call: TRBV20-1; cdr3_nt: TGCAGTGCTAGTCGTGGGATCCAAGAGACCCAGTACTTC; cdr3_aa: CSASRGIQETQYF
clone_size: NA; d_call: NA; j_call: TRBJ2-7; v_call: TRBV10-2; cdr3_nt: TGCGCCAGCAGTGATTACTCCTACGAGCAGTACTTC; cdr3_aa: CASSDYSYEQYF
clone_size: NA; d_call: NA; j_call: TRBJ1-2; v_call: TRBV30; cdr3_nt: TGTGCCTGGATGCAGGTATATGGCTACACCTTC; cdr3_aa: CAWMQVYGYTF
clone_size: NA; d_call: NA; j_call: TRBJ1-6; v_call: TRBV30; cdr3_nt: TGTGCCTGGAGCGAGGACAGACTAAATTCACCCCTCCACTTT; cdr3_aa: CAWSEDRLNSPLHF
clone_size: NA; d_call: NA; j_call: TRBJ1-1; v_call: TRBV6-2/TRBV6-3; cdr3_nt: TGTGCCAGCAGTACCCAGGGACTTAGTCCTGAAGCTTTCTTT; cdr3_aa: CASSTQGLSPEAFF
clone_size: NA; d_call: NA; j_call: TRBJ2-6; v_call: TRBV5-6; cdr3_nt: TGTGCCAGCAGCTTCCCCTCCTCCAGGCCTGGGGCCAACGTCCTGACTTTC; cdr3_aa: CASSFPSSRPGANVLTF
clone_size: NA; d_call: NA; j_call: TRBJ1-1; v_call: TRBV19; cdr3_nt: TGTGCCAGTAGCTTACAGGTGATGAACACTGAAGCTTTCTTT; cdr3_aa: CASSLQVMNTEAFF
clone_size: NA; d_call: NA; j_call: TRBJ1-5; v_call: TRBV18; cdr3_nt: TGTGCCAGCTCACCCATACAGGGTTCTCAGCCCCAGCATTTT; cdr3_aa: CASSPIQGSQPQHF
clone_size: NA; d_call: NA; j_call: TRBJ2-5; v_call: TRBV11-2; cdr3_nt: TGTGCCAGCAGTTTCCGCAGGAATTACCAAGAGACCCAGTACTTC; cdr3_aa: CASSFRRNYQETQYF
clone_size: NA; d_call: NA; j_call: TRBJ1-2; v_call: TRBV6-6; cdr3_nt: TGTGCCAGCAATCGTGTGGGGGGGGCGCGAGGCTACACCTTC; cdr3_aa: CASNRVGGARGYTF
clone_size: NA; d_call: NA; j_call: TRBJ1-2; v_call: TRBV7-2; cdr3_nt: TGTGCCAGCAGCTTAGCGCTTAGGGTTGATTATGGCTACACCTTC; cdr3_aa: CASSLALRVDYGYTF
clone_size: NA; d_call: TRBD2; j_call: TRBJ2-7; v_call: TRBV6-5; cdr3_nt: TGTGCCAGCAGCGGACTAGCGGGGGGCCTCTACGAGCAGTACTTC; cdr3_aa: CASSGLAGGLYEQYF
clone_size: NA; d_call: NA; j_call: TRBJ2-3; v_call: TRBV5-1; cdr3_nt: TGCGCCAGCAGCTTAGCGGATCAGAGGGATACGCAGTATTTT; cdr3_aa: CASSLADQRDTQYF
clone_size: NA; d_call: NA; j_call: TRBJ2-2; v_call: TRBV9; cdr3_nt: TGTGCCAGCAGCCTTACGGACGTCAGGAACACCGGGGAGCTGTTTTTT; cdr3_aa: CASSLTDVRNTGELFF
clone_size: NA; d_call: TRBD1; j_call: TRBJ1-5; v_call: TRBV5-1; cdr3_nt: TGCGCCAGCAGCCCCTCCACAGGGGACAATCAGCCCCAGCATTTT; cdr3_aa: CASSPSTGDNQPQHF
clone_size: NA; d_call: TRBD2; j_call: TRBJ2-1; v_call: TRBV30; cdr3_nt: TGTGCCAGATCTAGCGGGGGCCGCAGGGATGAGCAGTTCTTC; cdr3_aa: CARSSGGRRDEQFF
clone_size: NA; d_call: NA; j_call: TRBJ2-3; v_call: TRBV6-5; cdr3_nt: TGTGCCAGCAGGAGGACAGCTAGCACAGATACGCAGTATTTT; cdr3_aa: CASRRTASTDTQYF
clone_size: NA; d_call: NA; j_call: TRBJ1-3; v_call: TRBV18; cdr3_nt: TGTGCCAGCAGGGGAGGCTCGATCGGAAACACCATATATTTT; cdr3_aa: CASRGGSIGNTIYF
clone_size: NA; d_call: NA; j_call: TRBJ2-5; v_call: TRBV6-2/TRBV6-3; cdr3_nt: TGTGCCAGCAGTTATAGCCAACAGACCCAGTACTTC; cdr3_aa: CASSYSQQTQYF
clone_size: NA; d_call: NA; j_call: TRBJ1-3; v_call: TRBV11-2; cdr3_nt: TGTGCCAGCACCGTGGGGCCCCATGGAAACACCATATATTTT; cdr3_aa: CASTVGPHGNTIYF
clone_size: NA; d_call: TRBD1; j_call: TRBJ2-2; v_call: TRBV19; cdr3_nt: TGTGCCAGTAGACAGGGGGCGAACACCGGGGAGCTGTTTTTT; cdr3_aa: CASRQGANTGELFF
clone_size: NA; d_call: NA; j_call: TRBJ1-1; v_call: TRBV28; cdr3_nt: TGTGCCAGTATATCCGCGGGGGCGTCATCTTTCTTT; cdr3_aa: CASISAGASSFF
clone_size: NA; d_call: NA; j_call: TRBJ1-5; v_call: TRBV5-6; cdr3_nt: TGTGCCAGCAGCCCTTCCCGGCGGGGAGGTCAGCCCCAGCATTTT; cdr3_aa: CASSPSRRGGQPQHF
clone_size: NA; d_call: NA; j_call: TRBJ2-7; v_call: TRBV15; cdr3_nt: TGTGCCACCAGCAGAGATTGGAGCGAGCAGTACTTC; cdr3_aa: CATSRDWSEQYF
clone_size: NA; d_call: TRBD2; j_call: TRBJ2-5; v_call: TRBV30; cdr3_nt: TGTGCCTGGAGTGTAGAACGGGGGGGCAGGGAGACCCAGTACTTC; cdr3_aa: CAWSVERGGRETQYF
clone_size: NA; d_call: NA; j_call: TRBJ1-5; v_call: TRBV7-2; cdr3_nt: TGTGCCAGCAGCTTATACTCCAATCAAGGTCAGCCCCAGCATTTT; cdr3_aa: CASSLYSNQGQPQHF